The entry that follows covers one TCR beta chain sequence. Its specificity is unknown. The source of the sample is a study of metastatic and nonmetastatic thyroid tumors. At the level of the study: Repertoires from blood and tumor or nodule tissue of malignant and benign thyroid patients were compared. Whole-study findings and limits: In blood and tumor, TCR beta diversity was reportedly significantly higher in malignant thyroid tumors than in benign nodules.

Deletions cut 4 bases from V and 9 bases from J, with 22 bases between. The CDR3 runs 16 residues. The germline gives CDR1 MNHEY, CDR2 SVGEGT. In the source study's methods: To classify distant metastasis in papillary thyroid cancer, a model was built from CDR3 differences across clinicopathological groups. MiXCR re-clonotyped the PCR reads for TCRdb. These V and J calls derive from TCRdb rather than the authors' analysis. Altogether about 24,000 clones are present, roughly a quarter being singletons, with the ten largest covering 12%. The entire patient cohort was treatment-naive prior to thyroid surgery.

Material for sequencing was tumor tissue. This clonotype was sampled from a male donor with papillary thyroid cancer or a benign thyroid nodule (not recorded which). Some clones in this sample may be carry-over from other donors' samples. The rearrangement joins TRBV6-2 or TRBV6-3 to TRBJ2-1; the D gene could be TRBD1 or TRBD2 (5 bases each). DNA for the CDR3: TGTGCCAGCAGTTCGAGAGCGAGGGGCCCCCACACTGAGCAGTTCTTC. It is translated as CASSSRARGPHTEQFF.